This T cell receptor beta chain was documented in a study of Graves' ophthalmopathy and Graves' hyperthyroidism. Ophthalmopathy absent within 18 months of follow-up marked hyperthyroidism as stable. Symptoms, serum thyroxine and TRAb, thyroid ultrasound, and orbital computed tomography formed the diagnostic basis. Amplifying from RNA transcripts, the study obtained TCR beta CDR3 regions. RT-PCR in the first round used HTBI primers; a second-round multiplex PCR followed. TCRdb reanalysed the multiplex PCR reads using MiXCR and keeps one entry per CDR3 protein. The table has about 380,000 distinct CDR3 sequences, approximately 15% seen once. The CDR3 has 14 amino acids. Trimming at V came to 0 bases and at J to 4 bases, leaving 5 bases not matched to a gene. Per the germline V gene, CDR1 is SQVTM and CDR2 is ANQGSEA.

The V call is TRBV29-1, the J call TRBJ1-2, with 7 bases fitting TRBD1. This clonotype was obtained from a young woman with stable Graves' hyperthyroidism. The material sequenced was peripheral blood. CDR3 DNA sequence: TGCAGCGTTGAAGAGACGGGACAGAGCTATGGCTACACCTTC. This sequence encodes CSVEETGQSYGYTF.